Each of the 22 T cell receptor beta chains below was sequenced from the same sample in a study of T cell changes during pregnancy in multiple sclerosis. TCRdb's table, derived via immunoSEQ multiplex PCR, lists solely in-frame clones and lacks some. Of about 40,000 clones detected, approximately 94% appear once; the ten largest clones hold about 1.2%. Sequencing used peripheral blood, obtained before pregnancy. These receptors were obtained from a female donor with multiple sclerosis, enrolled in a pregnancy study.

The chain employs TRBV9 and TRBJ1-1; TRBD1 matches 8 bases. After removal of 3 bases from V and 6 bases from J, the junction contained 7 bases not matched to a gene. This CDR3 is 14 amino acids long. Germline values: CDR1 SGDLS, CDR2 YYNGEE. As DNA, the CDR3 is TGTGCCAGCAGCGCGGGGCAGGGGGCCGCTGAAGCTTTCTTT. It codes for CASSAGQGAAEAFF.

The V gene is TRBV30, the J gene TRBJ2-7; TRBD2 matches 8 bases. The junction had 11 bases not matched to a gene; V was cut back by 7 bases and J by 0 bases. The V gene's germline CDR1 is GTSNPN and CDR2 SVGIG (reference sequence). The CDR3 covers 15 residues. The CDR3 sequence is CAFFTPGTSSYEQYF. In DNA form, the CDR3 reads TGTGCCTTTTTTACCCCCGGGACTAGCTCCTACGAGCAGTACTTC.

The gene calls are TRBV7-8 and TRBJ2-7; the match to TRBD2 covers 13 bases. The V segment lost 5 bases and the J segment 1 base; nucleotides outside the gene matches: 8. Germline V gene sequence: CDR1 SGHVS, CDR2 FQNEAQ. The CDR3 runs to 17 residues. CDR3 coding DNA: TGTGCCAGCAGCCCCCCCCTACTAGCGGGAGGGTCCTACGAGCAGTACTTC. Its protein product is CASSPPLLAGGSYEQYF.

The J gene is TRBJ2-1, the V gene TRBV18; TRBD1 aligns across 8 bases. Trimming removed 6 bases from V and 12 bases from J; junction bases left unmatched: 4. The CDR3 spans 11 residues. CDR1 and CDR2 (germline): KGHSH, LQKENI. DNA for the CDR3: TGTGCCAGCTCTCCTGACAGGGGGCAGTTCTTC. Translation gives CASSPDRGQFF.

The V call is TRBV7-6, the J call TRBJ2-5; D is uncertain. V was shortened by 8 bases and J by 1 base, with 17 bases between the two germline ends. Germline CDR1 reads SGHVS; CDR2 reads FNYEAQ. The CDR3 contains 15 residues. CDR3 residues: CASGPPYSIQETQYF. The CDR3 DNA is TGTGCCAGCGGCCCCCCCTACAGTATCCAAGAGACCCAGTACTTC.

As concerns this clone: The junction departs from the called germline gene at one end, perhaps through a read error. The chain joins TRBV27 to TRBJ2-7; 7 bases fit TRBD1. The CDR3 totals 13 residues. In germline, CDR1 is MNHEY, CDR2 SMNVEV (reference sequence). This CDR3 is CASSFDREYGQYF. DNA for the CDR3: TGTGCCAGCAGTTTTGACAGGGAGTACGGGCAGTACTTC.

The genes are TRBV4-2 and TRBJ2-1; 12 nucleotides agree with TRBD1. The length of the CDR3 is 15 residues. Trimming removed 10 bases from V and 5 bases from J; junction bases left unmatched: 9. Per germline, CDR1 LGHNA and CDR2 YNFKEQ. CDR3 residues: CATSSGTGGHNEQFF. CDR3 nucleotide sequence: TGTGCCACCTCGTCCGGGACAGGGGGCCACAATGAGCAGTTCTTC.

The chain couples TRBV25-1 to TRBJ2-5; 12 bases agree with TRBD1. This CDR3 has 15 amino acids. V lost 3 bases to trimming and J lost 4 bases; unmatched junction nucleotides: 3. CDR1 is MGHDK and CDR2 is SYGVNS in the germline V gene. The CDR3 spells CASSDPGQGAETQYF. CDR3 DNA: TGTGCCAGCAGTGATCCGGGACAGGGGGCAGAGACCCAGTACTTC. Complete variable domain (other parts from reference TRBV25-1 and TRBJ2-5): EADIYQTPRYLVIGTGKKITLECSQTMGHDKMYWYQQDPGMELHLIHYSYGVNSTEKGDLSSESTVSRIRTEHFPLTLESARPSHTSQYLCASSDPGQGAETQYFGPGTRLLVL.

The rearrangement joins TRBV6-5 to TRBJ2-7, with TRBD1 identical over 8 bases. The V gene end was trimmed by 0 bases and the J gene end by 2 bases; junction bases not matched to a gene: 6. Germline assignment: CDR1 MNHEY and CDR2 SVGAGI. The CDR3 runs to 16 residues. The CDR3 DNA reads as TGTGCCAGCAGTTACTCGACAGGGGAGTTCCCCTACGAGCAGTACTTC. This sequence encodes CASSYSTGEFPYEQYF.

The CDR3 region is CASGEIAGDEQYF. The CDR3 DNA reads as TGTGCCAGCGGGGAAATAGCGGGAGACGAGCAGTACTTC. The rearrangement uses TRBV27 and TRBJ2-7; 9 bases map to TRBD2. Germline lookup yields CDR1 MNHEY and CDR2 SMNVEV (reference sequence). V lost 8 bases to trimming and J lost 5 bases; unmatched junction nucleotides: 7. This CDR3 spans 13 amino acids.

V and J are TRBV27 and TRBJ2-4; 7 bases align to TRBD2. This CDR3 spans 16 amino acids. Germline V gives CDR1 MNHEY, CDR2 SMNVEV (reference sequence). V gave up 5 bases and J gave up 7 bases; unmatched junction bases: 14. CDR3 nucleotide sequence: TGTGCCAGCAGTCCCCCCGGGGGGAGGGGATGGAACATTCAGTACTTC. This translates into CASSPPGGRGWNIQYF.

The rearrangement links TRBV5-1 to TRBJ2-1; 7 bases fit TRBD2. Germline loops: CDR1 SGHRS, CDR2 YFSETQ. There are 12 residues in the CDR3. The V and J ends lost 6 bases and 16 bases, in that order; junction bases with no gene match: 13. The CDR3 region is CASNSASGGTFF. The CDR3, as DNA: TGCGCCAGCAACTCAGCTAGCGGAGGAACCTTCTTC.

The chain is built from TRBV18 and TRBJ1-4; TRBD1 might be the D (5 bases). The CDR3 totals 14 residues. Germline V gives CDR1 KGHSH, CDR2 LQKENI. The V end was cut by 3 bases, the J end by 8 bases, with 13 bases between. Written as DNA, the CDR3 is TGTGCCAGCTCACCCTCGACAGCAGGCGAAAAACTGTTTTTT. It specifies CASSPSTAGEKLFF.

The chain links TRBV10-3 to TRBJ1-2; 7 positions match TRBD1. The V segment lost 8 bases and the J segment 5 bases; nucleotides outside the gene matches: 5. Germline lookup yields CDR1 ENHRY and CDR2 SYGVKD. CDR3 length: 12 residues. CDR3 DNA sequence: TGTGCCATCGCAAGGGACAGTTATGGCTACACCTTC. The encoded protein is CAIARDSYGYTF.

V and J are TRBV7-2 and TRBJ2-3, with TRBD1 matching over 8 bases. CDR1 is SGHTA and CDR2 is FQGNSA in the germline V gene. The CDR3 runs 15 residues. With 2 bases clipped from V and 4 bases from J, the junction kept 5 bases outside the gene matches. The chain's CDR3 is CASSLTDRVADTQYF. The CDR3 DNA reads TGTGCCAGCAGCTTAACGGACAGGGTGGCAGATACGCAGTATTTT. Supplemented by reference TRBV7-2 and TRBJ2-3, the full variable domain reads GAGVSQSPSNKVTEKGKDVELRCDPISGHTALYWYRQSLGQGLEFLIYFQGNSAPDKSGLPSDRFSAERTGGSVSTLTIQRTQQEDSAVYLCASSLTDRVADTQYFGPGTRLTVL.

V gene TRBV18 combines with J gene TRBJ2-7, with 10 bases identical to TRBD1. After removal of 5 bases from V and 5 bases from J, the junction contained 3 bases not matched to a gene. The V gene's germline CDR1 is KGHSH and CDR2 LQKENI. This CDR3 spans 13 amino acids. Here the CDR3 DNA reads TGTGCCAGCTCAGCCGGGACAGGGGACGAGCAGTACTTC. Its protein is CASSAGTGDEQYF.

The chain is built from TRBV7-9 and TRBJ2-1, with D unresolved. CDR3 length: 14 amino acids. Germline V gene data show CDR1 as SEHNR and CDR2 as FQNEAQ (reference sequence). V was trimmed by 1 base and J by 6 bases, leaving 10 bases between them. CDR3 sequence reads: CASSLVELINEQFF. CDR3 bases: TGTGCCAGCAGCTTAGTAGAACTAATCAATGAGCAGTTCTTC.

This clone was counted a single time. The chain employs TRBV15 and TRBJ1-1, with a possible D match to TRBD1 (6 bases). Trimming removed 0 bases at V and 6 bases at J, with 14 bases between. Germline-derived CDR1 and CDR2 are LNHNV and YYDKDF (reference sequence). This CDR3 contains 15 residues. In DNA, the CDR3 is TGTGCCACCAGCAGAGATCGCGGACAGTCGCCTGAAGCTTTCTTT. Protein product: CATSRDRGQSPEAFF.

With regard to this clone: Other DNA sequences within the sample encode an identical CDR3. The chain carries TRBV5-1 and TRBJ2-5; 7 bases are shared with TRBD2. The CDR3 is made up of 13 amino acids. Germline-derived CDR1 and CDR2 are SGHRS and YFSETQ. The junction had 0 bases not matched to a gene; V was cut back by 1 base and J by 3 bases. CDR3 DNA sequence: TGCGCCAGCAGCTTGAGCGGGGAAGAGACCCAGTACTTC. Translation gives CASSLSGEETQYF. The full variable domain, in which reference TRBV5-1 and TRBJ2-5 provide the parts outside the CDR3, is KAGVTQTPRYLIKTRGQQVTLSCSPISGHRSVSWYQQTPGQGLQFLFEYFSETQRNKGNFPGRFSGRQFSNSRSEMNVSTLELGDSALYLCASSLSGEETQYFGPGTRLLVL.

The chain employs TRBV30 and TRBJ2-4, with 14 bases lining up with TRBD2. The CDR3 extends over 18 amino acids. V lost 4 bases and J lost 8; bases outside the gene matches: 16. Germline V gives CDR1 GTSNPN, CDR2 SVGIG (reference sequence). CDR3 sequence (DNA): TGTGCCTGGAAACCTCGATGGACTAGCGGGAGGCATCCGGACATTCAGTACTTC. Residues: CAWKPRWTSGRHPDIQYF.

The chain carries TRBV4-1 and TRBJ2-7; 10 positions agree with TRBD1. Germline lookup yields CDR1 MGHRA and CDR2 YSYEKL. V shed 0 bases, J shed 4 bases, and the junction held 3 bases outside the gene matches. CDR3 length: 15 residues. The CDR3 region is CASSQDWDRGYEQYF. For the CDR3, the DNA is TGCGCCAGCAGCCAAGACTGGGACAGGGGATACGAGCAGTACTTC.

CDR3 nucleotides: TGTGCCAGCAGCCAGCTGTCGGGGGGTCAGCCCCAGCATTTT. Its translation: CASSQLSGGQPQHF. This rearrangement joins TRBV4-2 to TRBJ1-5, with D possibly TRBD1 on 5 matching bases. The CDR3 length is 14 residues. CDR1 is LGHNA, CDR2 YNFKEQ, per germline. V was pared by 3 bases and J by 6 bases, with 12 bases between.